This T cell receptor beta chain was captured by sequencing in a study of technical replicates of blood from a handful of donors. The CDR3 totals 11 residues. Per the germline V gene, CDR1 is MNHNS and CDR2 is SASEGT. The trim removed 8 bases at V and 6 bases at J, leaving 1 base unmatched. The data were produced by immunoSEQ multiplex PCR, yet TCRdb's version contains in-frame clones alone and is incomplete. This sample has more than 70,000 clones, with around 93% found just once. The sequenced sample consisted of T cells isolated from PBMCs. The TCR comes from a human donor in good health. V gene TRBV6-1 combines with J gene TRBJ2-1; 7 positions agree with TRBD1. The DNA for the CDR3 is TGTGCCAGCCGACAGGGCAATGAGCAGTTCTTC. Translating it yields CASRQGNEQFF.